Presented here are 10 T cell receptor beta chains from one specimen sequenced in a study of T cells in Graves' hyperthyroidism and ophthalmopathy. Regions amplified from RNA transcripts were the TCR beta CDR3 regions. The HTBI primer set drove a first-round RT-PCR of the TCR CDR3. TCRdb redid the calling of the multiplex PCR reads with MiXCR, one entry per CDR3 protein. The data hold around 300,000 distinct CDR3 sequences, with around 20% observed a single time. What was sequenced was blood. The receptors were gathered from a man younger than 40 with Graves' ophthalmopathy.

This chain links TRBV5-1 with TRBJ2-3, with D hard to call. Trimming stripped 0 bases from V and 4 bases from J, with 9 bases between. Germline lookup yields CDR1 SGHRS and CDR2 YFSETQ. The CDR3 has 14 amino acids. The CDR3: CASSLVYWADTQYF. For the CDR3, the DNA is TGCGCCAGCAGCTTGGTATACTGGGCAGATACGCAGTATTTT.

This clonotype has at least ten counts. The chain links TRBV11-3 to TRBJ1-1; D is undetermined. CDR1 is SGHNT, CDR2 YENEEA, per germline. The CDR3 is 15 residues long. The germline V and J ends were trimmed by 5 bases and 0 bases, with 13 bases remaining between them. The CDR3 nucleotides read TGTGCCAGCAGCCGATCACACACTATGAACACTGAAGCTTTCTTT. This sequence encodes CASSRSHTMNTEAFF.

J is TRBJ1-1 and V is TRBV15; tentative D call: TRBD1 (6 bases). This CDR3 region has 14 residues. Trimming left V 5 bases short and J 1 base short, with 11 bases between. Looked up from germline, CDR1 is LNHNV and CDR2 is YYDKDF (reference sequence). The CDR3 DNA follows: TGTGCCACCAGCGGACAGACTTCGAACACTGAAGCTTTCTTT. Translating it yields CATSGQTSNTEAFF.

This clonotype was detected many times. The chain's CDR3 is CASSLSPTGQPQHF. The CDR3 DNA is TGTGCCAGCAGTTTATCTCCGACGGGTCAGCCCCAGCATTTT. The chain employs TRBV12-3 or TRBV12-4 and TRBJ1-5; D unresolved. CDR3 length: 14 residues. The V end lost 2 bases, the J end lost 6 bases, and 11 bases lay between the germline ends.

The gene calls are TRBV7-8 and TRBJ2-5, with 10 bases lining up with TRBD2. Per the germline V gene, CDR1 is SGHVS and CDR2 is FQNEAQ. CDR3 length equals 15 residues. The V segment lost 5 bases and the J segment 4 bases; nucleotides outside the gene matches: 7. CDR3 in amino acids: CASSRSLAGGETQYF. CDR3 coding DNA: TGTGCCAGCAGCCGCTCATTAGCGGGAGGAGAGACCCAGTACTTC.

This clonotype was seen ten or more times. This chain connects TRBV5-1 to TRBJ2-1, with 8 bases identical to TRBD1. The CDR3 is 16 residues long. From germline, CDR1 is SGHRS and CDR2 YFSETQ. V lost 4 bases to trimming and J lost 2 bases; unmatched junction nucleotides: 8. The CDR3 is CASSTGQGRTYNEQFF. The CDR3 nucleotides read TGCGCCAGCAGCACCGGACAGGGTAGGACCTACAATGAGCAGTTCTTC.

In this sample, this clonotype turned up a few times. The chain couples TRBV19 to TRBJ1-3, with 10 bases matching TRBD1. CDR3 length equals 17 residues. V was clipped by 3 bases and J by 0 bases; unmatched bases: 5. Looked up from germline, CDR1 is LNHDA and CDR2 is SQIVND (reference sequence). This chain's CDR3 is CASSILGQGHSGNTIYF. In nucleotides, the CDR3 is TGTGCCAGTAGTATTCTGGGACAGGGGCACTCTGGAAACACCATATATTTT.

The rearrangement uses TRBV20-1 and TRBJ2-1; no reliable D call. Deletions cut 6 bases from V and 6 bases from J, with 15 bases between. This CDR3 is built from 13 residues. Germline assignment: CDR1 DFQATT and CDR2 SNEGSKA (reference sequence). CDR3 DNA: TGCAGTGCCCTCCTCGACACCTCCAATGAGCAGTTCTTC. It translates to CSALLDTSNEQFF.

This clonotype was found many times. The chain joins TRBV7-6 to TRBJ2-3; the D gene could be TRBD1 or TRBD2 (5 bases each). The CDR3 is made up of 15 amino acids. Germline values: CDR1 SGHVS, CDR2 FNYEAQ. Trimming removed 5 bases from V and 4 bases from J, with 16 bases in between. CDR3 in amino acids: CASSPRWGWADTQYF. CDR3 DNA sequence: TGTGCCAGCAGCCCCCGGTGGGGGTGGGCAGATACGCAGTATTTT.

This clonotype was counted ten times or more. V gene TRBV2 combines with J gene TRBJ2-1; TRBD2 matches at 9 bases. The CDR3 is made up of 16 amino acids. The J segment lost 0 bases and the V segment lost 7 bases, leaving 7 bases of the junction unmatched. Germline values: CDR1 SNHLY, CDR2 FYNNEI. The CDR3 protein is CASTFSGGSSYNEQFF. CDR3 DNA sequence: TGTGCCAGCACCTTCAGCGGGGGGAGCTCCTACAATGAGCAGTTCTTC.